Below, 16 T cell receptor beta chains from the same sample are listed, as sequenced in a study of T cells in localized non-small cell lung cancer. Here immunoSEQ multiplex PCR was the method, and the copy in TCRdb shows in-frame clones only, minus some. The sample has 1,800 or so clones; approximately 30% are singletons. Material: lung tumor tissue, obtained before any cancer treatment. The receptors derive from a woman aged 35 to 70 with stage I lung adenocarcinoma.

This sequence joins TRBV12-5 and TRBJ1-1; D remains unclear. The CDR3 has 11 residues. Germline V CDR1 and CDR2: LGHNT, FRNRAP. The CDR3 region is CASHQNTEAFF. DNA of the CDR3: TGTGCCAGCCATCAGAACACTGAAGCTTTCTTT.

The chain is built from TRBV25-1 and TRBJ1-4, with 7 bases aligning to TRBD1. V gave up 6 bases and J gave up 7 bases; unmatched junction bases: 5. The length of the CDR3 is 13 residues. Germline values: CDR1 MGHDK, CDR2 SYGVNS. The CDR3 loop reads CASSPTGTEKLFF. In DNA, the CDR3 is TGTGCCAGCAGCCCGACAGGGACTGAAAAACTGTTTTTT.

The rearrangement links TRBV4-1 to TRBJ1-3; 7 nucleotides agree with TRBD1. The CDR3 runs to 18 residues. The J segment lost 3 bases and the V segment lost 0 bases, leaving 11 bases of the junction unmatched. Germline CDR1 is MGHRA and CDR2 is YSYEKL. CDR3 sequence (DNA): TGCGCCAGCAGCCAAGATGAGGGGGCGGTGAGCCGTGGAAACACCATATATTTT. Its translation: CASSQDEGAVSRGNTIYF.

The chain is built from TRBV6-8 and TRBJ2-7; 8 bases are shared with TRBD1. CDR3 length: 13 amino acids. Germline assignment: CDR1 MNHGY and CDR2 SAAAGT. V was pared by 6 bases and J by 5 bases, with 6 bases of the junction left unmatched. The CDR3: CASSRQGTHEQYF. The CDR3, as DNA: TGTGCCAGCAGCCGACAGGGGACCCACGAGCAGTACTTC.

In this sample, this clone turned up a few times. The chain is built from TRBV30 and TRBJ2-3; 7 bases agree with TRBD1. The V and J ends lost 5 bases and 2 bases, in that order; junction bases with no gene match: 7. The CDR3 length is 14 residues. Germline V gives CDR1 GTSNPN, CDR2 SVGIG (reference sequence). In DNA form, the CDR3 reads TGTGCCTGGGGGGGACAGCTGCTCACAGATACGCAGTATTTT. Translation: CAWGGQLLTDTQYF.

The CDR3 DNA follows: TGTGCCAGCAGTTCACAGGGAAGGGACACTGAAGCTTTCTTT. It is translated as CASSSQGRDTEAFF. The chain uses TRBV6-8 and TRBJ1-1; D is possibly TRBD1 (6 bases). Germline CDR1 reads MNHGY; CDR2 reads SAAAGT. The CDR3 sequence is 14 residues long. The V gene lost 4 bases and the J gene lost 3 bases, with 12 bases spanning the gap.

V is TRBV5-1 and J is TRBJ2-1; 9 nucleotides align to TRBD1. After removal of 0 bases from V and 7 bases from J, the junction contained 11 bases not matched to a gene. The CDR3 totals 17 residues. CDR1 is SGHRS, CDR2 YFSETQ, per germline. CDR3 loop: CASSLGRDRELPNEQFF. For the CDR3, the DNA is TGCGCCAGCAGCTTGGGGCGGGACAGGGAATTACCAAATGAGCAGTTCTTC.

This clone was picked up a small number of times. The chain uses TRBV11-3 and TRBJ2-7; D is perhaps TRBD2 (7 bases). V gave up 1 base and J gave up 0 bases, with 10 bases separating them. The germline V gene has CDR1 SGHNT and CDR2 YENEEA. This CDR3 has 15 residues. CDR3 protein: CASSLGGGLSYEQYF. CDR3 in DNA: TGTGCCAGCAGCTTAGGGGGGGGCCTCTCCTACGAGCAGTACTTC.

This clone is termed medium-sized. This chain uses TRBV7-5 with TRBJ2-7; the table assigns TRBD1, which was not confirmed against the DNA. TRBV7-5 represents a pseudogene. The CDR3 has 16 residues. The DNA of the CDR3 is TGTGCCAGCAGCTATATATGGACAAGCGAGACCTACGAGCAGTACTTC. As protein: CASSYIWTSETYEQYF.

CDR3 sequence reads: CASSLIGTGGEAFF. The CDR3 coding sequence is TGTGCCAGCAGTTTAATCGGGACAGGGGGTGAAGCTTTCTTT. This chain links TRBV28 with TRBJ1-1; 11 bases agree with TRBD1. The CDR3 has 14 residues. In germline, CDR1 is MDHEN, CDR2 SYDVKM. V gave up 2 bases and J gave up 7 bases; unmatched junction bases: 3.

The chain uses TRBV19 and TRBJ2-7, with TRBD1 matching over 12 bases. V shed 4 bases, J shed 5 bases, and the junction held 3 bases outside the gene matches. Looked up from germline, CDR1 is LNHDA and CDR2 is SQIVND (reference sequence). The CDR3 consists of 14 residues. CDR3 bases: TGTGCCAGTAGTAACCGGGACAGGGGGCACGAGCAGTACTTC. Protein sequence: CASSNRDRGHEQYF.

The table lists this clone with a few counts. V gene TRBV18 combines with J gene TRBJ2-3; tentatively, D is TRBD1 (6 bases). The V gene lost 0 bases and the J gene lost 3 bases, with 7 bases spanning the gap. Germline V gene data show CDR1 as KGHSH and CDR2 as LQKENI. The CDR3 consists of 14 residues. CDR3 in DNA: TGTGCCAGCTCACCACCGACAGGAACAGATACGCAGTATTTT. Encoded protein: CASSPPTGTDTQYF.

This clone qualifies as medium-sized (0.01 to 0.1%). The chain links TRBV6-1 to TRBJ1-1; 9 nucleotides match TRBD1. The length of the CDR3 is 16 residues. Per the germline V gene, CDR1 is MNHNS and CDR2 is SASEGT. V shed 0 bases and J 4 bases; nucleotides not matched to a gene: 6. The CDR3 here is CASSEAETGGITEAFF. The CDR3 DNA follows: TGTGCCAGCAGTGAAGCAGAGACAGGGGGTATCACTGAAGCTTTCTTT.

The chain carries TRBV14 and TRBJ2-3; no clear D. The CDR3 covers 17 residues. CDR1 and CDR2 (germline): SGHDN, FVKESK. V lost 1 base, J lost 0 bases, and 14 bases lay in between. The DNA of the CDR3 is TGTGCCAGCAGCCAAGGTCGGTCGAGCCCTAGCACAGATACGCAGTATTTT. Its protein product is CASSQGRSSPSTDTQYF.

The chain carries TRBV9 and TRBJ2-2; D is ambiguous. Germline V gene data show CDR1 as SGDLS and CDR2 as YYNGEE. The CDR3 runs 12 residues. Trimming cost V 7 bases and J 0 bases, with 4 bases left between them. CDR3 in DNA: TGTGCCAGCGGGCCGAACACCGGGGAGCTGTTTTTT. This codes for CASGPNTGELFF. The whole variable domain, filled in from reference TRBV9 and TRBJ2-2, reads DSGVTQTPKHLITATGQRVTLRCSPRSGDLSVYWYQQSLDQGLQFLIQYYNGEERAKGNILERFSAQQFPDLHSELNLSSLELGDSALYFCASGPNTGELFFGEGSRLTVL.

J is TRBJ1-2 and V is TRBV15, with 7 bases aligning to TRBD1. This CDR3 region has 14 residues. The V gene's germline CDR1 is LNHNV and CDR2 YYDKDF (reference sequence). The junction had 2 bases not matched to a gene; V was cut back by 1 base and J by 3 bases. The CDR3 region is CATSRAQGHYGYTF. Here the CDR3 DNA reads TGTGCCACCAGCAGAGCACAGGGGCACTATGGCTACACCTTC.